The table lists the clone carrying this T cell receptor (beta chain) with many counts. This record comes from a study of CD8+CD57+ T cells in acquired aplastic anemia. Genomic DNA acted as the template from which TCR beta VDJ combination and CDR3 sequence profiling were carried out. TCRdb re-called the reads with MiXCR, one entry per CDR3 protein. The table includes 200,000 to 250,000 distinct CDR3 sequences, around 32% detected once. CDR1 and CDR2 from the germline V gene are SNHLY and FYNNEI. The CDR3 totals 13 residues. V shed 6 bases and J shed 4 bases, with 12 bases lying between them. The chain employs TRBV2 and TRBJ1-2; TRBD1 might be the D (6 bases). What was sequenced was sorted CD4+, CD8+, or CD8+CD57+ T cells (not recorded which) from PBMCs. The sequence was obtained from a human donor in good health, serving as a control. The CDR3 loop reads CASSPGESYGYTF. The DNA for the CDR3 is TGTGCCAGCAGCCCAGGGGAGAGCTATGGCTACACCTTC.